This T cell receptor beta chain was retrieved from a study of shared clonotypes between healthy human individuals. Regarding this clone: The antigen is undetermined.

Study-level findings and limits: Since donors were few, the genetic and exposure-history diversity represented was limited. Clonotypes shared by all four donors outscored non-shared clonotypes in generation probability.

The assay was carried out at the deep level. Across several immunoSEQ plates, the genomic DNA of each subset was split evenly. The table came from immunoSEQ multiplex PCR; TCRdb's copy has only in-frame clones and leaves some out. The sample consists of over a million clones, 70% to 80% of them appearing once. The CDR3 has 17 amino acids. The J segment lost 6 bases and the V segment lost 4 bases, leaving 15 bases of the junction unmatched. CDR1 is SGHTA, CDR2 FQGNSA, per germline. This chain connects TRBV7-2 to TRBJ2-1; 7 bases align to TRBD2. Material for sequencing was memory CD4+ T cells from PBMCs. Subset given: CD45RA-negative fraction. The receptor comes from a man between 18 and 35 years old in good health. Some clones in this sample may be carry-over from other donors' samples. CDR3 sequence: CASSSPPGGGRANEQFF. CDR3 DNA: TGTGCCAGCAGCTCACCTCCCGGGGGTGGGAGGGCCAATGAGCAGTTCTTC.